The clone carrying this T cell receptor (beta chain) came up many times. The antigen remains undetermined. Primers used in a second PCR of about 6 to 11 cycles were a sample-barcoded 5' primer and a J-beta primer mix. One entry per CDR3 protein results from TCRdb running MiXCR on the 5' RACE reads. The repertoire holds about 670,000 distinct CDR3 sequences, roughly half seen once, with about 14% in the top ten. This CDR3 comprises 14 residues. The V and J ends lost 1 base and 3 bases respectively, with 7 bases between them. Germline-derived CDR1 and CDR2 are SEHNR and FQNEAQ (reference sequence). The data were obtained in a study of blood T cells in healthy people across ages. Study results and limitations: Greater diversity and more naive CD4+ cells were seen in long-lived donors than in aged donors.

This receptor was identified in a woman older than 75 in good health. The gene calls are TRBV7-9 and TRBJ2-1; D is unclear. Sequenced: blood. The CDR3 nucleotides read TGTGCCAGCAGCTTAGTCGGCAGCTACAATGAGCAGTTCTTC. Translated, it gives CASSLVGSYNEQFF.